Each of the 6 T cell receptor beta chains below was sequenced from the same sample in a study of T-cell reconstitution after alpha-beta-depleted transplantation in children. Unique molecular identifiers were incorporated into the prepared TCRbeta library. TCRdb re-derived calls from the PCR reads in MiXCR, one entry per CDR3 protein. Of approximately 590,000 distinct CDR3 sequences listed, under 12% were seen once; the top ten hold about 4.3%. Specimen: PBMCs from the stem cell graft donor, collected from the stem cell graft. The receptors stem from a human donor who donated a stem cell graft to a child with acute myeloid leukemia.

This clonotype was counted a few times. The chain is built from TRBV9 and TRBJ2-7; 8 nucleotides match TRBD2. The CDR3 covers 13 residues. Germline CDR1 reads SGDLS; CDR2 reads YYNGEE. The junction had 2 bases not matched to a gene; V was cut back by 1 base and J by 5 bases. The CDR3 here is CASSVSLADEQYF. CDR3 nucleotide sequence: TGTGCCAGCAGCGTATCACTAGCGGACGAGCAGTACTTC.

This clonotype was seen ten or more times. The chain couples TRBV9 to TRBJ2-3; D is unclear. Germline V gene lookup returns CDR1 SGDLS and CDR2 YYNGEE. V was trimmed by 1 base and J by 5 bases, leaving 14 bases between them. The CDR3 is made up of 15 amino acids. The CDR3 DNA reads TGTGCCAGCAGCGTATCCTCCCACTTCGGAGATACGCAGTATTTT. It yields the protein CASSVSSHFGDTQYF.

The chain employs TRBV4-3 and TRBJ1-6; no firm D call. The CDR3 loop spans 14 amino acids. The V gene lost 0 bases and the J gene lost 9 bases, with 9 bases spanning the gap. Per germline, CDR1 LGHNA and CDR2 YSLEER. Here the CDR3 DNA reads TGCGCCAGCAGCCAAGATCGTAGTGTTTCACCCCTCCACTTT. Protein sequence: CASSQDRSVSPLHF.

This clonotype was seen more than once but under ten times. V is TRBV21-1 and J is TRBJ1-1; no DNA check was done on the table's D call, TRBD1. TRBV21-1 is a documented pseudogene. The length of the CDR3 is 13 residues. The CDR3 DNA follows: TGTGCCAGCAGGTCCCCGGGACCCCACCCGGCTTTCTTT. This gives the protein CASRSPGPHPAFF.

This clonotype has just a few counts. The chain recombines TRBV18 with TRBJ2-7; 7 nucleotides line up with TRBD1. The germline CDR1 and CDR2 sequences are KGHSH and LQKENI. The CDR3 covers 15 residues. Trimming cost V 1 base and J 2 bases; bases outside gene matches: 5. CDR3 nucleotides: TGTGCCAGCTCACCACAGGGACAGACAACCTACGAGCAGTACTTC. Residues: CASSPQGQTTYEQYF.

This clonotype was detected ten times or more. As DNA, the CDR3 is TGCGCCAGCAGCTCGGGGGGGTACAATGAGCAGTTCTTC. Amino acid sequence: CASSSGGYNEQFF. V gene TRBV4-3 combines with J gene TRBJ2-1, with TRBD2 matching 8 bases. The CDR3 runs to 13 residues. Germline trimming cut 5 bases from V and 4 bases from J; bases unmatched to any gene: 1. CDR1 and CDR2 from the germline V gene are LGHNA and YSLEER.